Listed below are T cell receptor beta chains from one sample, sequenced in a study of blood T cell repertoires in COVID-19. Libraries were prepared by immunoSEQ multiplex PCR; TCRdb keeps only in-frame clonotypes and omits some of them. The data contain roughly 100,000 clones, around 91% of them singletons. The sequenced material came from peripheral blood. These receptors were obtained from a woman aged 80 or older with acute or convalescent COVID-19. Each CDR3 is given with its conserved first and last residue. Each record gives: J gene, D gene, V gene, clone size, CDR3 protein, CDR3 DNA. A D gene is named only where the DNA matches it firmly. Some rows have no size entry. The others give once, few or many, or a class for an expanded clone.

J gene: TRBJ1-3; D gene: TRBD1; V gene: TRBV10-2; clone size: -; CDR3 protein: CASRPDRISGNTIYF; CDR3 DNA: TGCGCCAGCAGACCGGACAGGATCTCTGGAAACACCATATATTTT
J gene: TRBJ1-1; D gene: -; V gene: TRBV20-1; clone size: -; CDR3 protein: CSASEAGTEAFF; CDR3 DNA: TGCAGTGCTAGTGAGGCTGGCACTGAAGCTTTCTTT
J gene: TRBJ2-5; D gene: -; V gene: TRBV24-1; clone size: -; CDR3 protein: CATSDYPGRGETQYF; CDR3 DNA: TGTGCCACCAGTGATTATCCAGGCAGGGGAGAGACCCAGTACTTC
J gene: TRBJ1-5; D gene: -; V gene: TRBV19; clone size: -; CDR3 protein: CASSLIRGNQPQHF; CDR3 DNA: TGTGCCAGTAGTCTGATACGGGGCAATCAGCCCCAGCATTTT
J gene: TRBJ1-5; D gene: -; V gene: TRBV6-5; clone size: few; CDR3 protein: CASRPLGGSGQPQHF; CDR3 DNA: TGTGCCAGCAGACCCCTGGGGGGGTCTGGGCAGCCCCAGCATTTT
J gene: TRBJ2-2; D gene: -; V gene: TRBV5-6; clone size: few; CDR3 protein: CASSSVGATNTGELFF; CDR3 DNA: TGTGCCAGCAGCTCGGTTGGGGCTACGAACACCGGGGAGCTGTTTTTT
J gene: TRBJ2-1; D gene: TRBD2; V gene: TRBV3-1/TRBV3-2; clone size: -; CDR3 protein: CASSQGWGLAGENEQFF; CDR3 DNA: TGTGCCAGCAGCCAAGGGTGGGGTCTAGCGGGCGAAAATGAGCAGTTCTTC
J gene: TRBJ1-3; D gene: TRBD1; V gene: TRBV9; clone size: -; CDR3 protein: CASSVETGGYGNTIYF; CDR3 DNA: TGTGCCAGCAGCGTAGAAACAGGGGGCTATGGAAACACCATATATTTT
J gene: TRBJ2-2; D gene: -; V gene: TRBV11-3; clone size: once; CDR3 protein: CASSLSPGTLDTGELFF; CDR3 DNA: TGTGCCAGCAGCTTGTCCCCCGGGACATTGGACACCGGGGAGCTGTTTTTT
J gene: TRBJ2-2; D gene: -; V gene: TRBV7-3; clone size: -; CDR3 protein: CASSLTADTGELFF; CDR3 DNA: TGTGCCAGCAGCTTAACAGCCGACACCGGGGAGCTGTTTTTT
J gene: TRBJ1-1; D gene: -; V gene: TRBV18; clone size: once; CDR3 protein: CASSPWQTEEAFF; CDR3 DNA: TGTGCCAGCTCACCATGGCAAACGGAGGAAGCTTTCTTT
J gene: TRBJ1-5; D gene: TRBD1; V gene: TRBV19; clone size: -; CDR3 protein: CASSYGQGGNQPQHF; CDR3 DNA: TGTGCCAGTAGTTATGGACAGGGGGGCAATCAGCCCCAGCATTTT
J gene: TRBJ1-6; D gene: TRBD1; V gene: TRBV27; clone size: -; CDR3 protein: CASSLWGTGNSPLHF; CDR3 DNA: TGTGCCAGCAGTTTATGGGGGACAGGGAATTCACCCCTCCACTTT
J gene: TRBJ2-1; D gene: -; V gene: TRBV5-1; clone size: -; CDR3 protein: CASSLGRYGAGSYNEQFF; CDR3 DNA: TGCGCCAGCAGCTTGGGCCGTTATGGAGCTGGCTCCTACAATGAGCAGTTCTTC
J gene: TRBJ2-7; D gene: -; V gene: TRBV6-1; clone size: -; CDR3 protein: CASSALPSGDSSYEQYF; CDR3 DNA: TGTGCCAGCAGTGCCCTCCCCTCAGGGGATAGCTCCTACGAGCAGTACTTC
J gene: TRBJ2-1; D gene: -; V gene: TRBV11-2; clone size: -; CDR3 protein: CASSAFRGSIYNEQFF; CDR3 DNA: TGTGCCAGCAGCGCCTTCAGGGGAAGTATTTACAATGAGCAGTTCTTC
J gene: TRBJ2-2; D gene: TRBD2; V gene: TRBV24-1; clone size: once; CDR3 protein: CATSDPSGLGTGELFF; CDR3 DNA: TGTGCCACCAGTGATCCTTCGGGACTAGGCACCGGGGAGCTGTTTTTT
J gene: TRBJ2-4; D gene: TRBD2; V gene: TRBV6-5; clone size: -; CDR3 protein: CASSYEGGGGKNIQYF; CDR3 DNA: TGTGCCAGCAGTTACGAAGGTGGGGGGGGCAAAAACATTCAGTACTTC
J gene: TRBJ2-3; D gene: TRBD1; V gene: TRBV5-1; clone size: -; CDR3 protein: CASERGGRGDTQYF; CDR3 DNA: TGCGCCAGCGAGCGAGGGGGCCGGGGAGATACGCAGTATTTT
J gene: TRBJ1-6; D gene: TRBD1; V gene: TRBV5-1; clone size: -; CDR3 protein: CASSPRTGKSSYNSPLHF; CDR3 DNA: TGCGCCAGCAGCCCACGGACAGGGAAGAGCTCCTATAATTCACCCCTCCACTTT
J gene: TRBJ2-7; D gene: -; V gene: TRBV5-5; clone size: -; CDR3 protein: CASSLSEYYEQYF; CDR3 DNA: TGTGCCAGCAGCTTGTCCGAGTACTACGAGCAGTACTTC
J gene: TRBJ1-1; D gene: TRBD1; V gene: TRBV6-5; clone size: -; CDR3 protein: CASSYSGQGVTEAFF; CDR3 DNA: TGTGCCAGCAGTTACTCAGGCCAGGGGGTCACTGAAGCTTTCTTT
J gene: TRBJ2-7; D gene: -; V gene: TRBV5-8; clone size: -; CDR3 protein: CASSLWARGEQYF; CDR3 DNA: TGTGCCAGCAGCTTGTGGGCTAGGGGCGAGCAGTACTTC
J gene: TRBJ2-3; D gene: TRBD2; V gene: TRBV5-1; clone size: -; CDR3 protein: CASSSAASGTRTDTQYF; CDR3 DNA: TGCGCCAGCAGCTCGGCGGCTAGCGGTACTCGCACAGATACGCAGTATTTT
J gene: TRBJ2-1; D gene: TRBD2; V gene: TRBV6-5; clone size: -; CDR3 protein: CASSPGLAGSYEQFF; CDR3 DNA: TGTGCCAGCAGTCCGGGACTAGCGGGGTCGTATGAGCAGTTCTTC
J gene: TRBJ2-2; D gene: -; V gene: TRBV3-1/TRBV3-2; clone size: -; CDR3 protein: CASRLNTGELFF; CDR3 DNA: TGTGCCAGCAGACTCAACACCGGGGAGCTGTTTTTT
J gene: TRBJ1-2; D gene: TRBD1; V gene: TRBV24-1; clone size: -; CDR3 protein: CATSDPGQTGGYTF; CDR3 DNA: TGTGCCACCAGTGACCCGGGACAGACAGGAGGCTACACCTTC
J gene: TRBJ2-5; D gene: TRBD2; V gene: TRBV5-1; clone size: -; CDR3 protein: CASSLGGLAGQETQYF; CDR3 DNA: TGCGCCAGCAGCTTGGGTGGACTAGCGGGTCAAGAGACCCAGTACTTC
J gene: TRBJ1-1; D gene: TRBD1; V gene: TRBV18; clone size: -; CDR3 protein: CASSPLGQPNTEAFF; CDR3 DNA: TGTGCCAGCTCACCATTGGGACAGCCTAACACTGAAGCTTTCTTT
J gene: TRBJ2-1; D gene: -; V gene: TRBV7-6; clone size: -; CDR3 protein: CASSLVGDEQFF; CDR3 DNA: TGTGCCAGCAGCTTAGTGGGAGATGAGCAGTTCTTC